The 24 T cell receptor beta chains given below trace back to one sample, sequenced in a study of blood T cell repertoires in COVID-19. The assay was immunoSEQ multiplex PCR, and TCRdb's table has in-frame clones only and misses some. The sample lists about 370,000 clones, around 92% occurring once. Source material: peripheral blood. These receptors all stem from a woman under 40 with COVID-19, enrolled during active disease.

V and J are TRBV12-5 and TRBJ2-4; a possible D gene is TRBD1 (6 bases). The CDR3 spans 16 residues. CDR1 and CDR2 from the germline V gene are LGHNT and FRNRAP. Between the trimmed V and J ends, which lost 4 bases and 0 bases, there was a span of 13 bases. Here the CDR3 reads CASGSFDRLAKNIQYF. As DNA, the CDR3 is TGTGCTAGTGGTTCCTTCGACAGGTTAGCCAAAAACATTCAGTACTTC.

This chain connects TRBV7-9 to TRBJ1-4; D may be TRBD1 (6 bases). The V gene lost 2 bases and the J gene lost 8 bases, with 18 bases spanning the gap. The CDR3 length is 16 residues. Germline CDR1 is SEHNR and CDR2 is FQNEAQ (reference sequence). Written as DNA, the CDR3 is TGTGCCAGCAGCTTACCCCTTACAGGGACGGACGAAAAACTGTTTTTT. Translating gives CASSLPLTGTDEKLFF.

The V and J genes are TRBV5-1 and TRBJ2-7; 7 nucleotides match TRBD1. V dropped 4 bases and J dropped 7; count of bases not matched to a gene: 17. The CDR3 loop spans 16 amino acids. Germline CDR1 is SGHRS and CDR2 is YFSETQ. The CDR3 protein is CASSTGPGEGAREQYF. Written as DNA, the CDR3 is TGCGCCAGCAGCACAGGCCCGGGCGAGGGGGCGCGGGAGCAGTACTTC.

About this clone: Germline and junction disagree at one end, which may indicate a read error. The chain employs TRBV11-1 and TRBJ2-3, with 11 nucleotides matching TRBD2. CDR1 is SGHAT, CDR2 FQDESV, per germline (reference sequence). CDR3 length: 17 amino acids. In DNA, the CDR3 is TGTGCCAGCAGCCTAGCGGAGACTAGCGGGGTTGGAGATACGCAGTATTTT. It codes for CASSLAETSGVGDTQYF.

CDR3 sequence reads: CASSTSGASNREQYF. CDR3 nucleotides: TGTGCCAGTAGTACCAGCGGGGCCTCAAACCGCGAGCAGTACTTC. The V gene is TRBV19, the J gene TRBJ2-7, with 7 bases aligning to TRBD2. The germline gives CDR1 LNHDA, CDR2 SQIVND (reference sequence). The CDR3 spans 15 residues. Trimming removed 4 bases from V and 6 bases from J; junction bases left unmatched: 12.

The V call is TRBV7-6, the J call TRBJ2-1; TRBD2 matches at 11 bases. The CDR3 has 17 residues. V was clipped by 2 bases and J by 7 bases; unmatched bases: 10. Germline loops: CDR1 SGHVS, CDR2 FNYEAQ. CDR3 in amino acids: CASSLRTLAGGMNEQFF. The CDR3 DNA sequence: TGTGCCAGCAGCTTACGGACTTTAGCGGGAGGGATGAATGAGCAGTTCTTC. The variable domain in full, completed from reference TRBV7-6 and TRBJ2-1, reads GAGVSQSPRYKVTKRGQDVALRCDPISGHVSLYWYRQALGQGPEFLTYFNYEAQQDKSGLPNDRFSAERPEGSISTLTIQRTEQRDSAMYRCASSLRTLAGGMNEQFFGPGTRLTVL.

This chain uses TRBV7-9 with TRBJ1-6; D may be TRBD1 (5 bases). Trimming took 6 bases from V and 8 from J, leaving 14 bases between them. CDR1 is SEHNR, CDR2 FQNEAQ, per germline (reference sequence). CDR3 size: 14 residues. CDR3 nucleotides: TGTGCCAGCAGGCTCGGGACTTCGGATTCACCCCTCCACTTT. As protein: CASRLGTSDSPLHF.

DNA of the CDR3: TGTGCCAGCAGCTTATACGAGCGGGAATTACCCTACGAGCAGTACGTC. The encoded protein is CASSLYERELPYEQYV. This chain links TRBV7-8 with TRBJ2-7; 7 nucleotides agree with TRBD2. The CDR3 totals 16 residues. CDR1 SGHVS and CDR2 FQNEAQ come from the germline V gene. Trimming removed 2 bases from V and 2 bases from J; junction bases left unmatched: 9.

The gene calls are TRBV3-1 (or the pseudogene TRBV3-2) and TRBJ1-2, with 7 nucleotides matching TRBD1. Germline trimming cut 0 bases from V and 4 bases from J; bases unmatched to any gene: 8. The CDR3 is 16 amino acids. CDR1 and CDR2 (germline): LGHDT, YNNKEL (reference sequence). For the CDR3, the DNA is TGTGCCAGCAGCCAAGATGGGGGACAGAGGATCTATGGCTACACCTTC. Translation gives CASSQDGGQRIYGYTF.

The genes are TRBV7-2 and TRBJ2-5, with 9 bases that match TRBD2. This CDR3 has 16 amino acids. Per the germline V gene, CDR1 is SGHTA and CDR2 is FQGNSA. Trimming cost V 4 bases and J 5 bases; bases outside gene matches: 11. The CDR3 loop is CASSSEGASGVETQYF. The CDR3 DNA is TGTGCCAGCAGCTCCGAAGGGGCTAGCGGGGTCGAGACCCAGTACTTC.

This rearrangement joins TRBV28 to TRBJ1-5; tentative D call: TRBD1 (5 bases). Trimming took off 4 bases at V and 1 base at J, with 11 bases between the two ends. Looked up from germline, CDR1 is MDHEN and CDR2 is SYDVKM. The CDR3 contains 15 residues. In nucleotides, the CDR3 is TGTGCCAGCAGTTCACCGGGACTAAGCAATCAGCCCCAGCATTTT. Its protein is CASSSPGLSNQPQHF.

V gene TRBV10-3 combines with J gene TRBJ2-1; a possible D gene is TRBD1 (5 bases). Between the trimmed V and J ends, which lost 4 bases and 4 bases, there was a span of 8 bases. Looked up from germline, CDR1 is ENHRY and CDR2 is SYGVKD. This CDR3 spans 13 amino acids. The CDR3 DNA reads TGTGCCATCAGTGGCGACAGTTACAATGAGCAGTTCTTC. This sequence encodes CAISGDSYNEQFF.

The rearrangement uses TRBV19 and TRBJ2-3, with TRBD2 matching 8 bases. Per the germline V gene, CDR1 is LNHDA and CDR2 is SQIVND (reference sequence). This CDR3 is built from 12 residues. Trimming cost V 9 bases and J 2 bases; bases outside gene matches: 1. CDR3 nucleotide sequence: TGTGCCAGCGGGGGGGTCACAGATACGCAGTATTTT. Residues: CASGGVTDTQYF.

The rearrangement uses TRBV7-9 and TRBJ2-2; a weak D match, TRBD2 (5 bases). This CDR3 has 17 residues. Germline CDR1 reads SEHNR; CDR2 reads FQNEAQ (reference sequence). Between the trimmed V and J ends, which lost 0 bases and 7 bases, there was a span of 18 bases. The DNA for the CDR3 is TGTGCCAGCAGCTTAGCGGCCCTGACTATAGGTGGCGGGGAGCTGTTTTTT. Amino acid sequence: CASSLAALTIGGGELFF.

The CDR3 loop is CASSTFTGSGNTIYF. CDR3 bases: TGTGCCAGCAGTACCTTTACAGGGTCTGGAAACACCATATATTTT. The chain links TRBV7-9 to TRBJ1-3, with D perhaps matching TRBD1 (6 bases). Germline loops: CDR1 SEHNR, CDR2 FQNEAQ (reference sequence). This CDR3 has 15 residues. Trimming left V 6 bases short and J 1 base short, with 13 bases between.

This clone showed up just a few times. The chain is built from TRBV19 and TRBJ1-5; 8 bases match TRBD1. The CDR3 is made up of 12 amino acids. V shed 11 bases and J 3 bases; nucleotides not matched to a gene: 3. CDR1 and CDR2 (germline): LNHDA, SQIVND (reference sequence). CDR3 in DNA: TGTGCCTCCAGGGGGCCCAATCAGCCCCAGCATTTT. As protein: CASRGPNQPQHF.

The rearrangement uses TRBV6-5 and TRBJ1-1; 7 nucleotides match TRBD1. With 0 bases clipped from V and 2 bases from J, the junction kept 3 bases outside the gene matches. CDR1 is MNHEY, CDR2 SVGAGI, per germline. The CDR3 spans 15 residues. The CDR3 DNA sequence: TGTGCCAGCAGTTACTCCCGACAGGGTAACACTGAAGCTTTCTTT. It yields the protein CASSYSRQGNTEAFF.

The rearrangement joins TRBV5-1 to TRBJ1-2; 8 bases fit TRBD1. The CDR3 contains 14 residues. The trim removed 0 bases at V and 5 bases at J, leaving 3 bases unmatched. Germline CDR1 SGHRS, CDR2 YFSETQ. The CDR3 DNA reads as TGCGCCAGCAGCTTGGGGGACAGGTCTTATGGCTACACCTTC. Its protein is CASSLGDRSYGYTF.

The gene calls are TRBV27 and TRBJ1-2; 9 bases fit TRBD1. CDR3 length: 16 amino acids. Germline V CDR1 and CDR2: MNHEY, SMNVEV (reference sequence). V lost 3 bases and J lost 8; bases outside the gene matches: 13. The CDR3 loop is CASSFWGQGKTGGYTF. DNA for the CDR3: TGTGCCAGCAGTTTCTGGGGACAGGGTAAAACGGGGGGCTACACCTTC.

The chain employs TRBV5-4 and TRBJ2-1, with TRBD1 matching 7 bases. The V and J ends lost 5 bases and 7 bases, in that order; junction bases with no gene match: 6. Germline V gives CDR1 SGHNT, CDR2 YYREEE (reference sequence). The CDR3 contains 13 residues. CDR3 DNA: TGTGCCAGCAGTGCCCAGGGGGTAAATGAGCAGTTCTTC. Its translation: CASSAQGVNEQFF.

The V gene is TRBV2, the J gene TRBJ2-7; 8 bases fit TRBD2. The trim removed 6 bases at V and 4 bases at J, leaving 11 bases unmatched. The CDR3 extends over 15 amino acids. In germline, CDR1 is SNHLY, CDR2 FYNNEI. In DNA form, the CDR3 reads TGTGCCAGCAGCGCGGGAGGTCTGGCGAGATACGAGCAGTACGTC. Protein sequence: CASSAGGLARYEQYV.

The gene calls are TRBV9 and TRBJ2-5; TRBD2 might be the D (5 bases). Germline CDR1 and CDR2: SGDLS and YYNGEE. Trimming pared 4 bases from V and 2 bases from J, leaving 12 bases between. The CDR3 is 14 amino acids. DNA of the CDR3: TGTGCCAGCAGCTACACTAGAGGGCAAGAGACCCAGTACTTC. Translating gives CASSYTRGQETQYF.

The gene calls are TRBV7-2 and TRBJ2-5; 9 bases are a match to TRBD2. The V segment lost 1 base and the J segment 5 bases; nucleotides outside the gene matches: 5. Per germline, CDR1 SGHTA and CDR2 FQGNSA. The length of the CDR3 is 15 residues. CDR3: CASSLGGLALETQYF. The DNA of the CDR3 is TGTGCCAGCAGCTTAGGGGGACTAGCTTTGGAGACCCAGTACTTC. The full variable domain, in which reference TRBV7-2 and TRBJ2-5 provide the parts outside the CDR3, is GAGVSQSPSNKVTEKGKDVELRCDPISGHTALYWYRQSLGQGLEFLIYFQGNSAPDKSGLPSDRFSAERTGGSVSTLTIQRTQQEDSAVYLCASSLGGLALETQYFGPGTRLLVL.

This clone was seen a single time. In DNA form, the CDR3 reads TGTGCCAGCGGACGACAGGGGGCAGGAGATACGCAGTATTTT. This translates into CASGRQGAGDTQYF. The rearrangement links TRBV11-2 to TRBJ2-3, with 10 bases that match TRBD1. CDR1 and CDR2 (germline): SGHAT, FQNNGV. CDR3 length: 14 residues. V shed 8 bases, J shed 5 bases, and the junction held 7 bases outside the gene matches.